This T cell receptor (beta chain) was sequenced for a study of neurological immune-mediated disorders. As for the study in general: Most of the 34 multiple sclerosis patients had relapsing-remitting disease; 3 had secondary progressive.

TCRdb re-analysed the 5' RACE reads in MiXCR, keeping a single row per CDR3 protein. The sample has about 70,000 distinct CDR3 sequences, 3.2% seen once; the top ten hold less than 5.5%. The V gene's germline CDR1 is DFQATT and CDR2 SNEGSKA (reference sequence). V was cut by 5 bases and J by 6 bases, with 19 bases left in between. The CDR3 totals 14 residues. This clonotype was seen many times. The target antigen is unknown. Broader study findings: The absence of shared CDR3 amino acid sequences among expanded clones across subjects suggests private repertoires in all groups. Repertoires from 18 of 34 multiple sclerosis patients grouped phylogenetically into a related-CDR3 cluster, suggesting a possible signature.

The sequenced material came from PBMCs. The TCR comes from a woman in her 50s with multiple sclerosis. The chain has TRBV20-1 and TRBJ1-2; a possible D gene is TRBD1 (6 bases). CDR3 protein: CSAFTGKGINGYTF. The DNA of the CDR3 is TGCAGTGCTTTTACAGGGAAGGGGATAAATGGCTACACCTTC.